The clone carrying this T cell receptor beta chain appeared once. Its antigen is as yet unknown. The length of the CDR3 is 16 residues. The trim removed 0 bases at V and 4 bases at J, leaving 8 bases unmatched. Germline CDR1 is SGDLS and CDR2 is YYNGEE. The repertoire was sequenced with immunoSEQ multiplex PCR; TCRdb's copy has only in-frame clones and lacks some. The profile covers under 65,000 clones, with 85% to 90% appearing a single time and roughly 21% taken by the ten largest. This sample is drawn from a study of T cells in localized non-small cell lung cancer. Study-wide results and caveats: Sequencing was limited to one tumor region, leaving the possibility of heterogeneity open.

The clonotype originates from a man aged 35 to 70 with stage I squamous cell lung carcinoma. The sequenced sample was peripheral blood, obtained before any cancer treatment. V and J are TRBV9 and TRBJ2-5; 8 bases match TRBD2. In DNA form, the CDR3 reads TGTGCCAGCAGCGTAGGAGGCGGGAGGAGGGCAGAGACCCAGTACTTC. This translates into CASSVGGGRRAETQYF.